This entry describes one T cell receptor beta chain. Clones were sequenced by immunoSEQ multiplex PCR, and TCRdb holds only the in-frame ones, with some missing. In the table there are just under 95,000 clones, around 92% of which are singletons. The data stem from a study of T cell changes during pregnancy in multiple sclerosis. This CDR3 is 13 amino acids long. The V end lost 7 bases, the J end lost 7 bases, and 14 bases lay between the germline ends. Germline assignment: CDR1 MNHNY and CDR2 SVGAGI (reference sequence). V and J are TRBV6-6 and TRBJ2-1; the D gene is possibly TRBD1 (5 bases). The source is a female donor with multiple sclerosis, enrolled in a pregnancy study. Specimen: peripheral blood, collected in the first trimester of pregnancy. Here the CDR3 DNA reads TGTGCCAGCACCGACCGACAGTCAAATGAGCAGTTCTTC. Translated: CASTDRQSNEQFF.